This TCR beta chain was found in a study of T cell responses to AZD1222 COVID-19 vaccine. Clones were sequenced by immunoSEQ multiplex PCR, and TCRdb holds only the in-frame ones, with some missing. The table has 180,000 or so clones, 80% to 95% seen once. The V end lost 5 bases, the J end lost 5 bases, and 16 bases lay between the germline ends. Germline V gene sequence: CDR1 SGHAT, CDR2 FQDESV (reference sequence). This CDR3 spans 15 amino acids. The genes are TRBV11-1 and TRBJ2-1; D ambiguous. Here the sequenced sample was peripheral blood, taken 28 days after the second AZD1222 dose. The receptor comes from an adult who received the AZD1222 COVID-19 vaccine. The DNA for the CDR3 is TGTGCCAGCAGCCTCGTAATACTTAAGAACAATGAGCAGTTCTTC. Translating it yields CASSLVILKNNEQFF.